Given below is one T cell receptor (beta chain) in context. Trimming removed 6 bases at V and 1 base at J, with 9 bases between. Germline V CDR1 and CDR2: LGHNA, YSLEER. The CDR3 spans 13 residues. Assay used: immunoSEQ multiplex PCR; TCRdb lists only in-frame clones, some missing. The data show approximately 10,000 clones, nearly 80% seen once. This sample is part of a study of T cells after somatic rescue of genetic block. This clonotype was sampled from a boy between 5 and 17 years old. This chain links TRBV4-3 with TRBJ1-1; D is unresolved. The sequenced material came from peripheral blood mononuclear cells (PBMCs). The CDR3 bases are TGCGCCAGCAGAAGGCAGTCGAACACTGAAGCTTTCTTT. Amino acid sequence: CASRRQSNTEAFF.